This T cell receptor beta chain appears in the sequencing data of a study of CD8+CD57+ T cells in acquired aplastic anemia. Overall study results and limits: Common to patients and controls were twenty-nine CD8+ CDR3 sequences.

This CDR3 comprises 14 residues. The J segment lost 10 bases and the V segment lost 3 bases, leaving 10 bases of the junction unmatched. In patients chosen for sequencing, flow cytometry had shown CD8+CD57+ cell expansion. Every patient had severe acquired aplastic anemia. This clonotype was observed many times. Its matching antigen is unknown. Both TCR beta VDJ combination and CDR3 sequence profiling were carried out. Genomic DNA was the template for this profiling. MiXCR, run by TCRdb on the reads, gives a single entry per CDR3 protein. The sample holds about 170,000 distinct CDR3 sequences, more than 45% seen once.

This rearrangement joins TRBV12-3 or TRBV12-4 to TRBJ1-1, with 8 bases matching TRBD1. Sequenced: sorted CD4+, CD8+, or CD8+CD57+ T cells (not recorded which) from PBMCs. The clonotype originates from a human donor with aplastic anemia. For the CDR3, the DNA is TGTGCCAGCAGTTTGATACGGGACAGGAGTGCAGCTTTCTTT. Amino acids: CASSLIRDRSAAFF.